This T cell receptor (beta chain) came from a study of technical replicates of blood from a few donors. Libraries were prepared by immunoSEQ multiplex PCR; TCRdb keeps only in-frame clonotypes and omits some of them. The table includes about 89,000 clones, about 94% detected once. Per the germline V gene, CDR1 is MNHEY and CDR2 is SVGAGI. CDR3 length equals 14 residues. With 0 bases clipped from V and 8 bases from J, the junction kept 4 bases outside the gene matches. The gene calls are TRBV6-5 and TRBJ2-1; 7 nucleotides line up with TRBD2. The receptor comes from a human donor in good health. Sequencing was done on a sample of T cells isolated from PBMCs. The DNA of the CDR3 is TGTGCCAGCAGTTACTCGAAGCTAGCGGATGAGCAGTTCTTC. Translating it yields CASSYSKLADEQFF.